Each of the 8 T cell receptor beta chains below was sequenced from the same sample in a study of beta chain features in type 1 diabetes. Isolated RNA was reverse transcribed in full, so expressed TCRB transcripts were sequenced. The data were produced by immunoSEQ multiplex PCR, yet TCRdb's version contains in-frame clones alone and is incomplete. The table records over 100,000 clones, under 40% of them present only once. The sequenced material came from stem cell memory CD4+ T cells from blood. The receptors were gathered from a woman aged 18-29 years in good health.

The chain recombines TRBV6-5 with TRBJ2-3; a weak D match, TRBD2 (5 bases). CDR3 length: 14 amino acids. Germline values: CDR1 MNHEY, CDR2 SVGAGI. Trimming cost V 6 bases and J 2 bases, with 12 bases left between them. The DNA of the CDR3 is TGTGCCAGCAGGACGCGGGCCCCCACAGATACGCAGTATTTT. Protein sequence: CASRTRAPTDTQYF.

This clone has just a few counts. The V call is TRBV29-1, the J call TRBJ1-5, with a possible D match to TRBD1 (5 bases). CDR3 length: 13 amino acids. Between the trimmed V and J ends, which lost 4 bases and 6 bases, there was a span of 13 bases. Germline V gene data show CDR1 as SQVTM and CDR2 as ANQGSEA. As DNA, the CDR3 is TGCAGCGTTGCGCTGGGGACTGGTCAGCCCCAGCATTTT. This codes for CSVALGTGQPQHF.

The V and J genes are TRBV5-1 and TRBJ2-7; D not certain. CDR3 length equals 18 residues. Germline lookup yields CDR1 SGHRS and CDR2 YFSETQ. V was trimmed by 0 bases and J by 0 bases, leaving 19 bases between them. CDR3 amino acids: CASSLAGLYAIASYEQYF. The CDR3 DNA reads as TGCGCCAGCAGCTTGGCCGGATTGTATGCGATAGCCTCCTACGAGCAGTACTTC.

The rearrangement uses TRBV29-1 and TRBJ2-1, with D possibly matching TRBD2 (6 bases). CDR3 length: 15 amino acids. Deletions cut 6 bases from V and 5 bases from J, with 20 bases between. Looked up from germline, CDR1 is SQVTM and CDR2 is ANQGSEA. CDR3 in DNA: TGCAGCGTGGTATCCCTGCCGGGACTTCACAATGAGCAGTTCTTC. The encoded protein is CSVVSLPGLHNEQFF.

This clone has just one count. The chain is built from TRBV27 and TRBJ2-1; 7 positions agree with TRBD2. Germline lookup yields CDR1 MNHEY and CDR2 SMNVEV (reference sequence). After removal of 3 bases from V and 5 bases from J, the junction contained 7 bases not matched to a gene. CDR3 length equals 15 residues. CDR3 in amino acids: CASSFRRGGDNEQFF. In nucleotides, the CDR3 is TGTGCCAGCAGTTTCAGGAGGGGAGGGGACAATGAGCAGTTCTTC.

V usage is TRBV2 and J usage is TRBJ2-1, with a possible D match to TRBD1 (6 bases). Germline V gives CDR1 SNHLY, CDR2 FYNNEI. The CDR3 loop spans 13 amino acids. The ends were cut back, 8 bases at V and 5 bases at J, with 13 bases in the middle. Here the CDR3 reads CASSGALDNEQFF. CDR3 DNA: TGTGCCAGCTCAGGGGCCTTAGACAATGAGCAGTTCTTC.

This clone was seen at least ten times. The chain is built from TRBV10-3 and TRBJ2-4, with TRBD1 matching 9 bases. Germline assignment: CDR1 ENHRY and CDR2 SYGVKD. The ends lost 4 bases at V and 6 bases at J; junction bases unmatched: 7. The length of the CDR3 is 15 residues. The CDR3 protein is CAISGPGQGPNIQYF. The DNA of the CDR3 is TGTGCCATCAGTGGTCCGGGACAGGGACCAAACATTCAGTACTTC.

There are a few counts of this clone. The rearrangement joins TRBV11-1 to TRBJ1-1; the D gene is possibly TRBD1 (5 bases). Germline-derived CDR1 and CDR2 are SGHAT and FQDESV (reference sequence). V gave up 7 bases and J gave up 5 bases, with 14 bases separating them. The CDR3 runs to 13 residues. This CDR3 reads CASTMSGGTEAFF. The CDR3 DNA reads as TGTGCCAGCACAATGTCGGGGGGGACTGAAGCTTTCTTT.